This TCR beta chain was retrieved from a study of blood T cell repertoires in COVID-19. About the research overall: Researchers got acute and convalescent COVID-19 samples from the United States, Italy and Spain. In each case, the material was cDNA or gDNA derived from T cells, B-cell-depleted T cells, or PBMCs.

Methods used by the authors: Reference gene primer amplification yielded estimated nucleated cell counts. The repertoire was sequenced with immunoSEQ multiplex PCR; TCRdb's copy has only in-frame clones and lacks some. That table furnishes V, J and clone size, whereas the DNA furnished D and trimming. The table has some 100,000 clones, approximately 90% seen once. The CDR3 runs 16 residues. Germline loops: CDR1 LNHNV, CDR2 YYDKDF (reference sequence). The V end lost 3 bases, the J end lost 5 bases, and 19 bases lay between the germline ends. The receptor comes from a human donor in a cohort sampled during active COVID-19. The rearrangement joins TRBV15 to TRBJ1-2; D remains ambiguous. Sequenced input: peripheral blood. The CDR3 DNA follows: TGTGCCACCAGCAGCTCACTCAACATACCTAGGTATGGCTACACCTTC. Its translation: CATSSSLNIPRYGYTF. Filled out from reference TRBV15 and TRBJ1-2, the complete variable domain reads DAMVIQNPRYQVTQFGKPVTLSCSQTLNHNVMYWYQQKSSQAPKLLFHYYDKDFNNEADTPDNFQSRRPNTSFCFLDIRSPGLGDTAMYLCATSSSLNIPRYGYTFGSGTRLTVV.